These T cell receptor beta chains were read from a single sample in a study of patients with pleural tuberculosis. TCRdb re-analysed the reads in MiXCR, keeping a single row per CDR3 protein. The table shows nearly 30,000 distinct CDR3 sequences, with 15% to 20% occurring only once. Sample: peripheral blood. These receptors all come from a human donor with pleural tuberculosis. The CDR3 runs from the conserved cysteine through the conserved F or W. The D gene is left open where the match is weak. Clone size is not always given. Where it is, it says once, few, many or a class for expanded clones.

j_gene	abundance	v_gene	d_gene	CDR3aa	CDR3nt
TRBJ2-1	many	TRBV25-1	TRBD1	CASSEGTVGSNEQFF	TGTGCCAGCAGTGAAGGGACAGTCGGATCCAATGAGCAGTTCTTC
TRBJ2-1	many	TRBV10-3	TRBD2	CAIRITSGERQFF	TGTGCCATCAGGATCACTAGCGGTGAAAGACAGTTCTTC
TRBJ2-4	medium-sized	TRBV27	-	CASSYRDPKNIQYF	TGTGCCAGCAGTTACAGGGATCCCAAAAACATTCAGTACTTC
TRBJ1-1	medium-sized	TRBV27	-	CASSLSWAAAEAFF	TGTGCCAGCAGTTTATCTTGGGCAGCAGCTGAAGCTTTCTTT
TRBJ1-5	medium-sized	TRBV20-1	TRBD1	CSASQIWDRGNQPQHF	TGCAGTGCTTCTCAGATATGGGACAGGGGTAATCAGCCCCAGCATTTT
TRBJ2-3	few	TRBV20-1	-	CSARQHSSTDTQYF	TGCAGTGCTAGACAGCATTCTAGCACAGATACGCAGTATTTT
TRBJ1-6	medium-sized	TRBV6-1	TRBD1	CASSPSGTGHSPLHF	TGTGCCAGCAGTCCTTCCGGGACAGGCCATTCACCCCTCCACTTT
TRBJ1-1	many	TRBV2	-	CASSEAEVTEAFF	TGTGCCAGCAGTGAAGCGGAGGTCACTGAAGCTTTCTTT
TRBJ1-1	many	TRBV24-1	TRBD1	CATSAPGDRGDTEAFF	TGTGCCACCAGTGCCCCTGGGGACAGGGGTGACACTGAAGCTTTCTTT
TRBJ2-2	many	TRBV2	-	CASSPLLVGGELFF	TGTGCCAGCAGTCCCCTTTTAGTTGGCGGGGAGCTGTTTTTT
TRBJ2-7	many	TRBV14	TRBD2	CASSPGAGESPGEQYF	TGTGCCAGCAGCCCGGGTGCGGGAGAATCCCCCGGCGAGCAGTACTTC
TRBJ1-2	many	TRBV29-1	-	CSVGHYHGYTF	TGCAGCGTGGGACACTACCACGGCTACACCTTC
TRBJ2-3	many	TRBV5-1	TRBD2	CASSLAGLAGSTDTQYF	TGCGCCAGCAGCTTGGCCGGTCTAGCGGGTAGCACAGATACGCAGTATTTT
TRBJ1-5	many	TRBV29-1	-	CSVDRGEYSNQPQHF	TGCAGCGTTGACCGAGGGGAATATAGCAATCAGCCCCAGCATTTT
TRBJ2-1	-	TRBV2	-	CASSEWQGNNEQFF	TGTGCCAGCAGTGAATGGCAGGGGAACAATGAGCAGTTCTTC
TRBJ2-7	-	TRBV2	TRBD1	CASRKESGGSYEQYF	TGTGCCAGCAGAAAAGAATCAGGGGGCTCCTACGAGCAGTACTTC
TRBJ2-5	many	TRBV12-3/TRBV12-4	TRBD1	CASSFRDSEVETQYF	TGTGCCAGCAGTTTCCGGGACAGTGAGGTCGAGACCCAGTACTTC
TRBJ1-1	many	TRBV7-2	TRBD1	CASSWKTGLNTEAFF	TGTGCCAGCAGCTGGAAGACAGGGTTGAACACTGAAGCTTTCTTT
TRBJ2-7	many	TRBV28	-	CASSLDGFYEQYF	TGTGCCAGCAGTTTGGACGGATTCTACGAGCAGTACTTC
TRBJ2-7	many	TRBV5-4	TRBD2	CASSPSAGAGEQYF	TGTGCCAGCAGCCCTTCAGCGGGAGCAGGGGAGCAGTACTTC
TRBJ1-4	many	TRBV10-3	TRBD1	CAIRSGQGDEKLFF	TGTGCCATCCGATCAGGCCAGGGGGATGAAAAACTGTTTTTT
TRBJ2-1	many	TRBV6-1	TRBD2	CASSRGGYNEQFF	TGTGCCAGTTCTCGGGGGGGTTACAATGAGCAGTTCTTC
TRBJ1-2	many	TRBV11-2	-	CASSTKRRGGNYGYTF	TGTGCCAGCAGCACCAAAAGGCGAGGAGGCAACTATGGCTACACCTTC
TRBJ1-1	medium-sized	TRBV28	TRBD1	CASSLYRGMTEAFF	TGTGCCAGCAGTCTTTACAGGGGAATGACTGAAGCTTTCTTT
TRBJ2-3	many	TRBV2	-	CASSSFQGFGTDTQYF	TGTGCCAGCAGCTCCTTCCAGGGTTTTGGCACAGATACGCAGTATTTT
TRBJ2-5	many	TRBV20-1	TRBD1	CSARKGGFQETQYF	TGCAGTGCCCGGAAAGGGGGCTTCCAAGAGACCCAGTACTTC
TRBJ1-1	medium-sized	TRBV25-1	-	CASSPGSEAFF	TGTGCCAGCAGTCCGGGGAGTGAAGCTTTCTTT
TRBJ1-2	many	TRBV28	-	CASSLEAGRGYTF	TGTGCCAGCAGTTTAGAGGCCGGGAGAGGCTACACCTTC
TRBJ2-5	many	TRBV30	-	CAWSGGRQETQYF	TGTGCCTGGAGTGGGGGGCGGCAAGAGACCCAGTACTTC
TRBJ1-5	many	TRBV20-1	-	CSAKESNQPQHF	TGCAGTGCTAAGGAAAGCAATCAGCCCCAGCATTTT
TRBJ1-1	many	TRBV30	-	CAWSRGMNTEAFF	TGTGCCTGGAGCCGGGGCATGAACACTGAAGCTTTCTTT
TRBJ2-3	many	TRBV7-2	-	CASSLAQGGRTQYF	TGTGCCAGCAGCTTAGCGCAGGGGGGCCGTACGCAGTATTTT
TRBJ1-5	many	TRBV6-6	-	CASSYGARVSNQPQHF	TGTGCCAGCAGTTACGGAGCAAGGGTTAGCAATCAGCCCCAGCATTTT
TRBJ1-1	once	TRBV18	-	CASSPRENTEAFF	TGTGCCAGCTCACCACGGGAGAACACTGAAGCTTTCTTT
TRBJ1-2	many	TRBV4-2	-	CASSQEEGSRGYTF	TGTGCCAGCAGCCAAGAGGAGGGGAGTAGGGGCTACACCTTC
TRBJ2-1	few	TRBV3-1	TRBD2	CASSQGGGTSYNEQFF	TGTGCCAGCAGCCAGGGGGGGGGGACTTCCTACAATGAGCAGTTCTTC
TRBJ1-2	many	TRBV4-1	-	CASSQDEKGIYGYTF	TGCGCCAGCAGCCAAGATGAGAAGGGAATCTATGGCTACACCTTC
TRBJ1-1	-	TRBV3-1	-	CASTLGTGTAEAFF	TGTGCCAGCACCCTGGGTACAGGGACCGCTGAAGCTTTCTTT
TRBJ2-5	once	TRBV9	-	CASSAPDRQYF	TGTGCCAGCAGCGCCCCGGACCGTCAGTACTTC
TRBJ2-1	many	TRBV5-1	-	CASSASPGNEQFF	TGCGCCAGCAGCGCCAGTCCGGGGAATGAGCAGTTCTTC
TRBJ2-3	many	TRBV12-3/TRBV12-4	TRBD2	CASSPLLAGGFTDTQYF	TGTGCCAGCAGCCCCTTACTAGCGGGGGGGTTTACAGATACGCAGTATTTT
TRBJ2-3	many	TRBV6-1	TRBD2	CASSSVSGRALDTQYF	TGTGCCAGCAGTTCCGTTAGCGGGAGGGCCCTAGATACGCAGTATTTT
TRBJ1-5	-	TRBV7-9	TRBD1	CAISLRGQGNQPQHF	TGTGCCATCAGCTTAAGGGGACAGGGGAATCAGCCCCAGCATTTT
TRBJ1-3	many	TRBV7-2	-	CASSSYREFGNTIYF	TGTGCCAGCAGCTCCTACAGGGAATTCGGAAACACCATATATTTT
TRBJ2-1	many	TRBV11-1	-	CASSLELSSYNEQFF	TGTGCCAGCAGCTTAGAGCTTAGCTCCTACAATGAGCAGTTCTTC